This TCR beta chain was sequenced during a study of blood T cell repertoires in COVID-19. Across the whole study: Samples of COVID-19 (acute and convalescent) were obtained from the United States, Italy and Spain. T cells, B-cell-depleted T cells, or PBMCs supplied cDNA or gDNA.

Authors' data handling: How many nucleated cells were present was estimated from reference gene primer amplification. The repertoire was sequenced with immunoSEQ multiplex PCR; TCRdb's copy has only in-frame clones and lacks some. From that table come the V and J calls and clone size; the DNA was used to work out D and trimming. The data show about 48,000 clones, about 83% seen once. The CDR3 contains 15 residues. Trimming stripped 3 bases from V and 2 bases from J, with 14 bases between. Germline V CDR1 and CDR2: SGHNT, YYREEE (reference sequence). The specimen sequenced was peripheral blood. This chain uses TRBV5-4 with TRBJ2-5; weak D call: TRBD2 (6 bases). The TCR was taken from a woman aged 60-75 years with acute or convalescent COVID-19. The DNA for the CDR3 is TGTGCCAGCAGCTCCGCGCGGGGCAGACAAGAGACCCAGTACTTC. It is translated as CASSSARGRQETQYF.